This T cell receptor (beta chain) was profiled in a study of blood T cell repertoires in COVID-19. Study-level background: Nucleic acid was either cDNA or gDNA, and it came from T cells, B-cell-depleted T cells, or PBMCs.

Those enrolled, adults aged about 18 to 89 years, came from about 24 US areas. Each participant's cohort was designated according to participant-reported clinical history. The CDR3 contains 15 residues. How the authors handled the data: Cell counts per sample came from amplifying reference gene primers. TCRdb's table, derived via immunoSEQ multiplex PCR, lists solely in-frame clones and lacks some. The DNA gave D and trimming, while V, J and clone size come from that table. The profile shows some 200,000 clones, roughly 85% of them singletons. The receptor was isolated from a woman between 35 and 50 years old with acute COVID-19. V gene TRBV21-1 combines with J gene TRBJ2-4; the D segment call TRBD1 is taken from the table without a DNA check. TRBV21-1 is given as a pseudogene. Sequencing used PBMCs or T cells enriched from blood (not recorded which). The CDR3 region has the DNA TGTGCCAGCAGCAAGACCATGGCAGGGGGAAACATTCAGTACTTC. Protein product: CASSKTMAGGNIQYF.